This entry lists 21 T cell receptor beta chains sequenced from one sample in a study of blood T cell repertoires in COVID-19. Only in-frame clones appear in the TCRdb table, and some are missing; sequencing was by immunoSEQ multiplex PCR. The repertoire consists of approximately 340,000 clones, with around 83% occurring once and the leading ten covering 2.5% to 3.5%. The source material was peripheral blood. All receptors derive from a man aged 30-40 years with active or convalescent COVID-19.

This chain uses TRBV30 with TRBJ1-4, with D maybe TRBD1 (6 bases). The germline CDR1 and CDR2 sequences are GTSNPN and SVGIG (reference sequence). This CDR3 is 13 amino acids long. V was shortened by 0 bases and J by 7 bases, with 9 bases between the two germline ends. The CDR3 sequence: CAWSVRGGEKLFF. For the CDR3, the DNA is TGTGCCTGGAGTGTAAGGGGGGGTGAAAAACTGTTTTTT.

The rearrangement links TRBV6-5 to TRBJ1-2, with D unclear. Germline CDR1 MNHEY, CDR2 SVGAGI. The V end lost 6 bases, the J end lost 4 bases, and 12 bases lay between the germline ends. CDR3 length: 13 residues. The chain's CDR3 is CASRSSEVYGYTF. Written as DNA, the CDR3 is TGTGCCAGCAGATCTTCGGAGGTCTATGGCTACACCTTC.

The chain has TRBV7-2 and TRBJ2-1; 7 nucleotides agree with TRBD2. This CDR3 has 16 amino acids. CDR1 SGHTA and CDR2 FQGNSA come from the germline V gene. Trimming took 1 base from V and 4 from J; bases not matched to a gene: 7. The CDR3 sequence is CASSLEFLGGYNEQFF. The CDR3 DNA reads TGTGCCAGCAGCTTAGAGTTCCTGGGGGGGTACAATGAGCAGTTCTTC. The variable domain in full, with the rest retrieved from reference TRBV7-2 and TRBJ2-1, is GAGVSQSPSNKVTEKGKDVELRCDPISGHTALYWYRQSLGQGLEFLIYFQGNSAPDKSGLPSDRFSAERTGGSVSTLTIQRTQQEDSAVYLCASSLEFLGGYNEQFFGPGTRLTVL.

This clone has ten or more counts. The chain employs TRBV6-5 and TRBJ2-1; TRBD2 aligns across 10 bases. V was pared by 4 bases and J by 5 bases, with 5 bases of the junction left unmatched. From germline, CDR1 is MNHEY and CDR2 SVGAGI. The CDR3 spans 15 residues. The CDR3 DNA follows: TGTGCCAGCAGTTCCATAGCGGGAGGAGACAATGAGCAGTTCTTC. Translated, it gives CASSSIAGGDNEQFF.

The chain couples TRBV21-1 to TRBJ2-5; the table assigns TRBD2, which was not confirmed against the DNA. TRBV21-1 is a pseudogene segment. The length of the CDR3 is 14 residues. The CDR3 is CASSTGWGGETQYF. In DNA, the CDR3 is TGTGCCAGCAGCACGGGATGGGGGGGCGAGACCCAGTACTTC.

This clone was seen only once. V gene TRBV27 combines with J gene TRBJ1-2, with 7 bases fitting TRBD1. Trimming cost V 6 bases and J 7 bases; bases outside gene matches: 8. Germline CDR1 is MNHEY and CDR2 is SMNVEV (reference sequence). CDR3 length: 13 amino acids. The CDR3 loop is CASSPTGVGGYTF. The DNA of the CDR3 is TGTGCCAGCAGCCCCACAGGGGTCGGTGGCTACACCTTC.

V and J are TRBV4-2 and TRBJ1-2; D is unresolved. The germline V and J ends were trimmed by 1 base and 1 base, with 13 bases remaining between them. In germline, CDR1 is LGHNA, CDR2 YNFKEQ. This CDR3 region has 16 residues. CDR3 coding DNA: TGTGCCAGCAGCCAAGGTGAACAGCCCCATAACTATGGCTACACCTTC. Protein product: CASSQGEQPHNYGYTF.

The chain uses TRBV7-2 and TRBJ1-1, with a tentative D call TRBD1 (5 bases). CDR3 length: 14 amino acids. The germline V and J ends were trimmed by 1 base and 1 base, with 7 bases remaining between them. Germline V gene sequence: CDR1 SGHTA, CDR2 FQGNSA. CDR3 loop: CASSLDRPNTEAFF. CDR3 DNA: TGTGCCAGCAGCTTAGACAGGCCGAACACTGAAGCTTTCTTT.

The chain carries TRBV5-1 and TRBJ2-5; 7 bases align to TRBD1. From germline, CDR1 is SGHRS and CDR2 YFSETQ. The V segment lost 4 bases and the J segment 5 bases; nucleotides outside the gene matches: 8. The CDR3 has 14 residues. DNA for the CDR3: TGCGCCAGCAGCCTGGGGACAGTTAGGGAGACCCAGTACTTC. Protein: CASSLGTVRETQYF.

The chain combines TRBV27 with TRBJ1-1, with TRBD1 matching over 8 bases. This CDR3 contains 14 residues. CDR1 MNHEY and CDR2 SMNVEV come from the germline V gene (reference sequence). J gave up 5 bases and V 6 bases, and 8 bases lay outside the gene matches. For the CDR3, the DNA is TGTGCCAGCAGGATCAGGGGGCTCGGGACTGAAGCTTTCTTT. Its protein product is CASRIRGLGTEAFF.

The genes are TRBV9 and TRBJ1-6, with D possibly being TRBD1 (5 bases). V lost 0 bases to trimming and J lost 0 bases, with 7 bases between them. Germline V CDR1 and CDR2: SGDLS, YYNGEE. This CDR3 has 16 amino acids. The CDR3 nucleotides read TGTGCCAGCAGCGTAGCGGACAACTCCTATAATTCACCCCTCCACTTT. This codes for CASSVADNSYNSPLHF.

This clone occurred once. V and J are TRBV28 and TRBJ2-7, with 8 bases identical to TRBD1. Germline lookup yields CDR1 MDHEN and CDR2 SYDVKM. Trimming removed 3 bases from V and 3 bases from J; junction bases left unmatched: 7. The CDR3 contains 15 residues. The CDR3 is CASSLKPGQVYEQYF. The CDR3 DNA follows: TGTGCCAGCAGTTTGAAACCGGGACAGGTCTACGAGCAGTACTTC.

The V and J genes are TRBV6-5 and TRBJ2-7; TRBD1 aligns across 12 bases. After removal of 7 bases from V and 5 bases from J, the junction contained 9 bases not matched to a gene. The CDR3 has 15 residues. The V gene's germline CDR1 is MNHEY and CDR2 SVGAGI. The CDR3 DNA reads TGTGCCAGCACCCCGGGACAGGGGGCTCGAAACGAGCAGTACTTC. Translating it yields CASTPGQGARNEQYF.

V usage is TRBV6-2 or TRBV6-3 and J usage is TRBJ2-7; weak D call: TRBD2 (5 bases). V lost 5 bases, J lost 2 bases, and 10 bases lay in between. Germline values: CDR1 MNHEY, CDR2 SVGEGT. This CDR3 is 13 amino acids long. CDR3: CASSEGSTYEQYF. The CDR3 DNA reads TGTGCCAGCAGTGAGGGTAGTACCTACGAGCAGTACTTC.

The V gene is TRBV6-4, the J gene TRBJ2-1; 10 positions match TRBD1. The CDR3 length is 15 residues. V lost 6 bases to trimming and J lost 7 bases; unmatched junction nucleotides: 9. The germline CDR1 and CDR2 sequences are MRHNA and SNTAGT. The CDR3 nucleotides read TGTGCCAGCAGCCGCGAGGGACAGGGGAGTAATGAGCAGTTCTTC. Amino acids: CASSREGQGSNEQFF.

Only one count was recorded for this clone. This chain connects TRBV4-3 to TRBJ2-3, with TRBD2 matching over 13 bases. The CDR3 contains 19 residues. CDR1 is LGHNA and CDR2 is YSLEER in the germline V gene. The V and J ends lost 0 bases and 0 bases, in that order; junction bases with no gene match: 6. The CDR3 DNA reads TGCGCCAGCAGCCAAGATTGGGGGACTAGCGGGGATAGCACAGATACGCAGTATTTT. This gives the protein CASSQDWGTSGDSTDTQYF.

This chain links TRBV5-1 with TRBJ1-2; perhaps TRBD1 as D (6 bases). Germline CDR1 SGHRS, CDR2 YFSETQ. This CDR3 is built from 13 residues. The V end was cut by 5 bases, the J end by 4 bases, with 12 bases between. In nucleotides, the CDR3 is TGCGCCAGCAGGGGGGACAACTCCTATGGCTACACCTTC. This sequence encodes CASRGDNSYGYTF.

The gene calls are TRBV4-2 and TRBJ2-5; 11 nucleotides align to TRBD2. The J segment lost 2 bases and the V segment lost 5 bases, leaving 7 bases of the junction unmatched. The CDR3 sequence is 16 residues long. Germline lookup yields CDR1 LGHNA and CDR2 YNFKEQ. The CDR3 sequence is CASSSQLAGEQETQYF. CDR3 sequence (DNA): TGTGCCAGCAGCTCCCAACTAGCGGGGGAGCAAGAGACCCAGTACTTC.

The chain combines TRBV13 with TRBJ1-2; D gene ambiguous. V lost 0 bases, J lost 14 bases, and 4 bases lay in between. The CDR3 extends over 9 amino acids. Per germline, CDR1 PRHDT and CDR2 FYEKMQ (reference sequence). DNA for the CDR3: TGTGCCAGCAGCTTAGGCCTAACCTTC. The encoded protein is CASSLGLTF.

The rearrangement joins TRBV11-3 to TRBJ1-6; weak D call: TRBD1 (6 bases). Looked up from germline, CDR1 is SGHNT and CDR2 is YENEEA. Trimming pared 3 bases from V and 7 bases from J, leaving 10 bases between. The CDR3 is 14 residues long. CDR3 sequence: CASSLTGLNSPLHF. The CDR3 bases are TGTGCCAGCAGCTTGACAGGCTTAAATTCACCCCTCCACTTT.

Concerning this clone itself: Other DNA sequences in the sample encode the same CDR3. The chain links TRBV18 to TRBJ1-5; 7 nucleotides match TRBD1. CDR1 and CDR2 (germline): KGHSH, LQKENI. With 6 bases clipped from V and 2 bases from J, the junction kept 4 bases outside the gene matches. This CDR3 contains 14 residues. CDR3 in DNA: TGTGCCAGCTCTCCCGGACAGGGCAATCAGCCCCAGCATTTT. Translating gives CASSPGQGNQPQHF.